This entry lists 13 T cell receptor beta chains sequenced from one sample in a study of blood T cell repertoires in COVID-19. Generated by immunoSEQ multiplex PCR, the TCRdb table keeps only in-frame clones and is missing some. The sample carries 77,000 or so clones, about 76% recorded once. The sequencing sample was made of peripheral blood. The receptor set was obtained from an elderly woman with active or convalescent COVID-19.

The rearrangement joins TRBV29-1 to TRBJ2-2; D possibly corresponds to TRBD1 (6 bases). The V and J ends lost 4 bases and 4 bases respectively, with 13 bases between them. In germline, CDR1 is SQVTM, CDR2 ANQGSEA. The CDR3 totals 14 residues. CDR3 sequence reads: CSVVWGLSTGELFF. The CDR3 DNA is TGCAGCGTTGTCTGGGGGCTTAGCACCGGGGAGCTGTTTTTT.

This clone turned up a few times. This sequence joins TRBV11-2 and TRBJ2-1, with 7 nucleotides matching TRBD1. V lost 3 bases and J lost 3; bases outside the gene matches: 5. The germline gives CDR1 SGHAT, CDR2 FQNNGV. The CDR3 covers 15 residues. The CDR3 sequence: CASSFDRANYNEQFF. CDR3 nucleotide sequence: TGTGCCAGCAGCTTTGACAGGGCTAACTACAATGAGCAGTTCTTC.

The chain joins TRBV4-3 to TRBJ1-1; D not certain. Germline V gene sequence: CDR1 LGHNA, CDR2 YSLEER. Trimming removed 0 bases at V and 6 bases at J, with 14 bases between. This CDR3 spans 15 amino acids. CDR3 in amino acids: CASSQDLGSWPEAFF. The CDR3 DNA sequence: TGCGCCAGCAGCCAAGATCTGGGGAGTTGGCCTGAAGCTTTCTTT.

The chain joins TRBV19 to TRBJ2-7; D may be TRBD2 (5 bases). Deletions cut 7 bases from V and 5 bases from J, with 15 bases between. Germline CDR1 reads LNHDA; CDR2 reads SQIVND (reference sequence). The CDR3 loop spans 13 amino acids. CDR3 loop: CASKELDKDEQYF. The DNA of the CDR3 is TGTGCCAGTAAAGAACTAGATAAGGACGAGCAGTACTTC.

Points on this clone: Other DNA sequences within the sample encode an identical CDR3. The chain is built from TRBV10-3 and TRBJ1-1, with unresolved D. The CDR3 extends over 13 amino acids. Between the trimmed V and J ends, which lost 4 bases and 1 base, there was a span of 7 bases. The germline CDR1 and CDR2 sequences are ENHRY and SYGVKD. CDR3 sequence reads: CAISVRENTEAFF. Here the CDR3 DNA reads TGTGCCATCAGTGTACGCGAGAACACTGAAGCTTTCTTT.

The chain joins TRBV15 to TRBJ2-7; 7 bases fit TRBD2. The CDR3 extends over 15 amino acids. J gave up 7 bases and V 0 bases, and 9 bases lay outside the gene matches. CDR1 LNHNV and CDR2 YYDKDF come from the germline V gene (reference sequence). The CDR3 loop is CATSREWGGTGEQYF. The DNA for the CDR3 is TGTGCCACCAGCAGAGAGTGGGGAGGGACGGGGGAGCAGTACTTC.

This clone has only a few counts. The chain is built from TRBV18 and TRBJ1-2; tentative D call: TRBD1 (6 bases). Germline V CDR1 and CDR2: KGHSH, LQKENI. The germline V and J ends were trimmed by 3 bases and 2 bases, with 7 bases remaining between them. CDR3 length equals 13 residues. Written as DNA, the CDR3 is TGTGCCAGCTCACCCACAGGGAACTATGGCTACACCTTC. Encoded protein: CASSPTGNYGYTF.

The chain employs TRBV2 and TRBJ2-2; TRBD1 might be the D (5 bases). Between the trimmed V and J ends, which lost 1 base and 3 bases, there was a span of 9 bases. The germline gives CDR1 SNHLY, CDR2 FYNNEI. The CDR3 is 15 residues long. CDR3 sequence: CASSEGQGYTGELFF. As DNA, the CDR3 is TGTGCCAGCAGTGAAGGGCAGGGTTACACCGGGGAGCTGTTTTTT.

The J gene is TRBJ2-3, the V gene TRBV2; D not resolved. V was trimmed by 4 bases and J by 1 base, leaving 3 bases between them. The CDR3 extends over 12 amino acids. Germline CDR1 SNHLY, CDR2 FYNNEI. CDR3 sequence reads: CASSVGTDTQYF. As DNA, the CDR3 is TGTGCCAGCAGTGTAGGCACAGATACGCAGTATTTT.

This clone showed up just once. The chain has TRBV2 and TRBJ2-7; 8 bases are a match to TRBD1. Losses at the gene ends were 7 bases for V and 0 bases for J; bases not matched to a gene: 5. Germline-derived CDR1 and CDR2 are SNHLY and FYNNEI. This CDR3 has 14 amino acids. The CDR3 coding sequence is TGTGCCAGCACGGGACAGGATAACTCCTACGAGCAGTACTTC. Its translation is CASTGQDNSYEQYF.

This clone occurred a few times. The genes are TRBV7-9 and TRBJ2-5; D possibly corresponds to TRBD2 (6 bases). The CDR3 contains 14 residues. Germline V gives CDR1 SEHNR, CDR2 FQNEAQ (reference sequence). V was pared by 5 bases and J by 3 bases, with 13 bases between. The CDR3 DNA reads as TGTGCCAGCAGCCCGGACTACCTAAAAGAGACCCAGTACTTC. It encodes CASSPDYLKETQYF.

The CDR3 region is CASSLGPNTGELFF. The DNA for the CDR3 is TGTGCCAGCAGCTTAGGGCCAAACACCGGGGAGCTGTTTTTT. The chain links TRBV11-3 to TRBJ2-2; D not certain. V lost 1 base to trimming and J lost 2 bases, with 5 bases between them. This CDR3 contains 14 residues. The germline CDR1 and CDR2 sequences are SGHNT and YENEEA. The whole variable domain, remainder taken from reference TRBV11-3 and TRBJ2-2, is EAGVVQSPRYKIIEKKQPVAFWCNPISGHNTLYWYLQNLGQGPELLIRYENEEAVDDSQLPKDRFSAERLKGVDSTLKIQPAELGDSAVYLCASSLGPNTGELFFGEGSRLTVL.

The chain has TRBV6-1 and TRBJ2-7; TRBD2 aligns across 10 bases. The germline V gene encodes CDR1 MNHNS and CDR2 SASEGT. The ends lost 3 bases at V and 2 bases at J; junction bases unmatched: 4. The CDR3 spans 15 residues. Written as DNA, the CDR3 is TGTGCCAGCAGTGAGATAGCGGGGGGCACCTACGAGCAGTACTTC. It is translated as CASSEIAGGTYEQYF.